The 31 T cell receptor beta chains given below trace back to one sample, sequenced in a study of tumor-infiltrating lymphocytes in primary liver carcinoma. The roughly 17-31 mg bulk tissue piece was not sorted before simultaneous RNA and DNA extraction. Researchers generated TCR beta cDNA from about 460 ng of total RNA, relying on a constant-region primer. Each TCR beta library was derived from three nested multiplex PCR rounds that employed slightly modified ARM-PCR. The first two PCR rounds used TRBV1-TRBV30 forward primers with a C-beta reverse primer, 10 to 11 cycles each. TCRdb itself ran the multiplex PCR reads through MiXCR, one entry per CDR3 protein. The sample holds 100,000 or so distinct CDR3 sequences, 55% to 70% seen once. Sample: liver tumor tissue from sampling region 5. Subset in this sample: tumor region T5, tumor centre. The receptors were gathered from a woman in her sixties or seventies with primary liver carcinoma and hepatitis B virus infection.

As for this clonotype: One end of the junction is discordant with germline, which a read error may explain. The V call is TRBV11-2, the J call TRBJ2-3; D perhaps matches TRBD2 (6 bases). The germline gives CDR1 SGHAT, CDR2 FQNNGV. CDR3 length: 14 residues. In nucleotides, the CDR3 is TGTGTCAGCAGCTTAAGGCAACGTGCTGGAGGGTCTCACTTT. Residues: CVSSLRQRAGGSHF.

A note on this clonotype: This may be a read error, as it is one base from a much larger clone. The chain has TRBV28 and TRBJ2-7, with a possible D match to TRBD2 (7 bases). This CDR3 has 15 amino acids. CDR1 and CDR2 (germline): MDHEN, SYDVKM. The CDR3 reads CASTEGGGVSYEQCF. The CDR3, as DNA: TGTGCCAGCACTGAAGGAGGGGGGGTCTCCTACGAGCAGTGCTTC.

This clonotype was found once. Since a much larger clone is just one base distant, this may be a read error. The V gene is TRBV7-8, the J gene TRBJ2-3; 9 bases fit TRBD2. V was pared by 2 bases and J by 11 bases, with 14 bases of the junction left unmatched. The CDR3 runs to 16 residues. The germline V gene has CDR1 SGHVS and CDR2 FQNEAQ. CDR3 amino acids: CASSLLGGRAFNMQYF. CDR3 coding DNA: TGTGCCAGCAGCTTATTGGGCGGGAGGGCCTTTAATATGCAGTATTTT.

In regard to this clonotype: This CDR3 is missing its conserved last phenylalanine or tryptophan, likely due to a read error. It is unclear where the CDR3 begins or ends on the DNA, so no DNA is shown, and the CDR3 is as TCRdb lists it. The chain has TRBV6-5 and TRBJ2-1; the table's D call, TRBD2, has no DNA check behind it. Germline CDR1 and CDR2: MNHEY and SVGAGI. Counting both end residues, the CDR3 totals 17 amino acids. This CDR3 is CASGPRVRAGRYNEQLL.

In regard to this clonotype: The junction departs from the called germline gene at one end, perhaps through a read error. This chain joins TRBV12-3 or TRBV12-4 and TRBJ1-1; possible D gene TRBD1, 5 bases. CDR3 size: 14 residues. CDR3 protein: CTSSPLRGNTEAFF. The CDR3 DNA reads TGTACCAGCAGCCCCCTAAGGGGGAACACTGAAGCTTTCTTT.

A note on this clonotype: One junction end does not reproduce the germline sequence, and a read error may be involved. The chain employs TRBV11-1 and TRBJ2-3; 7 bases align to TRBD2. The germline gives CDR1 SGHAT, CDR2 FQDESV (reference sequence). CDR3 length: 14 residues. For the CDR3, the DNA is TGTTCCAGCAGCTTAAGGCAACGTGCGGGAGTGTCTCATTTT. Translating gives CSSSLRQRAGVSHF.

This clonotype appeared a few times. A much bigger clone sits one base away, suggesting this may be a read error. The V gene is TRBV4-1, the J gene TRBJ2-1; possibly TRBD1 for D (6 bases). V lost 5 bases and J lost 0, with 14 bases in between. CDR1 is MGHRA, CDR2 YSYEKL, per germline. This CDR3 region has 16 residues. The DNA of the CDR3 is TGCGCCAGCAGCTCTAAGAGGGGGAGCTCCTACAATGAGCAGTTCTTC. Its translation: CASSSKRGSSYNEQFF.

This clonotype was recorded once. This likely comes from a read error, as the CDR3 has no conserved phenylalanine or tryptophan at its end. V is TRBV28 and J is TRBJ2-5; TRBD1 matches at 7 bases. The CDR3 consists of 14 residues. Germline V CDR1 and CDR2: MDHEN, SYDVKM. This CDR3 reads CASGLQGKAETQYS. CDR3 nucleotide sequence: TGTGCCAGCGGTTTACAGGGGAAAGCAGAGACCCAGTACTCC.

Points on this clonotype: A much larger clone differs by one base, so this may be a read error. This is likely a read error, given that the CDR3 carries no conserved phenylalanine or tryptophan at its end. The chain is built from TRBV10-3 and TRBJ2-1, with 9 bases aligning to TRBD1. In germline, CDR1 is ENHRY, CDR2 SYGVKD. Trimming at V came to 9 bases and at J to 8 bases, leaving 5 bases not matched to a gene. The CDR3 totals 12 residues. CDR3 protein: CAIQGQGDEQFL. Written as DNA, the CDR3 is TGTGCCATTCAGGGACAGGGTGATGAGCAGTTCTTA.

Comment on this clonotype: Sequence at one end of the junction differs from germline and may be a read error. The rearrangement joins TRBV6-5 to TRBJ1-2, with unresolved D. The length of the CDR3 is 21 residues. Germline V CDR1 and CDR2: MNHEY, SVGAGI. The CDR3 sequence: CTSSYSSVSYAAPVIGYGYTF. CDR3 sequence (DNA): TGTACCAGCAGTTACTCTTCAGTTAGCTACGCGGCCCCCGTAATAGGCTATGGCTACACCTTC.

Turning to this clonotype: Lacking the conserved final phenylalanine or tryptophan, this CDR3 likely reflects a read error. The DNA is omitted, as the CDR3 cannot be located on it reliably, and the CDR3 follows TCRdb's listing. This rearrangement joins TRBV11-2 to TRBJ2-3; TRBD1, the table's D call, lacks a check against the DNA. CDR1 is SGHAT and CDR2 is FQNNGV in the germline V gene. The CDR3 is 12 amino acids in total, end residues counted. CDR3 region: CASSPGTGTFYL.

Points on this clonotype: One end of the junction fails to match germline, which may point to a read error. The CDR3 sequence: CASGLGLPSNEELFF. In nucleotides, the CDR3 is TGTGCCAGCGGCTTAGGGCTCCCGTCTAATGAAGAACTGTTTTTT. The chain carries TRBV11-2 and TRBJ1-4; no clear D. Germline V lookup: CDR1 SGHAT, CDR2 FQNNGV. The CDR3 is 15 amino acids.

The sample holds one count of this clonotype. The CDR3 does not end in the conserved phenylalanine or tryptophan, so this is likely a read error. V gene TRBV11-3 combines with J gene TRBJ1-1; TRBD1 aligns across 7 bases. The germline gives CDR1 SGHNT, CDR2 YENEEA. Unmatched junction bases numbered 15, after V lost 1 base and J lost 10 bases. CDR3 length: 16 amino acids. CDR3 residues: CASSLAPNYTQGGAFL. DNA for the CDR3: TGTGCCAGCAGCTTAGCCCCCAATTACACTCAGGGGGGAGCTTTCCTT.

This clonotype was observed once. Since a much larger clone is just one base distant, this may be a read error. The CDR3 DNA reads as TGTGCCAGCCGAGCGGGAGGTTACATTGAGCAGTTCTTC. As protein: CASRAGGYIEQFF. This sequence joins TRBV28 and TRBJ2-1, with 9 bases that match TRBD2. The CDR3 is 13 amino acids. Germline CDR1 MDHEN, CDR2 SYDVKM. The variable domain in full, with the rest retrieved from reference TRBV28 and TRBJ2-1, is DVKVTQSSRYLVKRTGEKVFLECVQDMDHENMFWYRQDPGLGLRLIYFSYDVKMKEKGDIPEGYSVSREKKERFSLILESASTNQTSMYLCASRAGGYIEQFFGPGTRLTVL.

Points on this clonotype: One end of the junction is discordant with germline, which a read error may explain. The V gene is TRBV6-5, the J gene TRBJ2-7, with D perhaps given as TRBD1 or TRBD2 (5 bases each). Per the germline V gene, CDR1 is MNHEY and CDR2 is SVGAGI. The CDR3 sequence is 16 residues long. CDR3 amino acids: CASSYQPVVGPYEQYF. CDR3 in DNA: TGTGCCAGCAGTTACCAACCGGTAGTGGGACCCTACGAACAGTACTTC.

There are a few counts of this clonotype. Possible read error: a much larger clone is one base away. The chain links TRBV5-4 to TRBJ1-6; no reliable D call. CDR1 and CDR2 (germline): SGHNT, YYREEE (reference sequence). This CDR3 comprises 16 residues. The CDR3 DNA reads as TGTGCCAGCAGCTTCGGGTCCCACACTTATAATTCACTCCTCCACTTT. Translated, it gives CASSFGSHTYNSLLHF.

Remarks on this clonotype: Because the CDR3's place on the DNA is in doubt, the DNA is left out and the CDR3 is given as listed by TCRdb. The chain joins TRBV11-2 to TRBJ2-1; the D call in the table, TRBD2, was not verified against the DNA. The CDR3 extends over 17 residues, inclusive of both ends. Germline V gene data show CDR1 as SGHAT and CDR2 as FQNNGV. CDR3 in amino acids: CASSLGLVAGGSNEQFF.

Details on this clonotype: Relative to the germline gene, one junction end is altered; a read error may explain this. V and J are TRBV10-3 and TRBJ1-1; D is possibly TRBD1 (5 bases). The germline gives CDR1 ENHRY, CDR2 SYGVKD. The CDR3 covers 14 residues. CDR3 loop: CATSDRQLNTEALF. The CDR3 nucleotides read TGTGCCACCAGTGATCGACAGTTGAACACTGAAGCTCTCTTT.

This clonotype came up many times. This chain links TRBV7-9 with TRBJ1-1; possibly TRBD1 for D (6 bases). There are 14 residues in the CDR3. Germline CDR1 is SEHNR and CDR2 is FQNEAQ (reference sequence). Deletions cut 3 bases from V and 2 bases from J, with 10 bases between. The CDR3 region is CASSFQQGNTEAFF. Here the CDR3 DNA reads TGTGCCAGCAGCTTCCAACAGGGAAACACTGAAGCTTTCTTT.

The CDR3 DNA reads TGTGCCAACAACTTAGGGCAAAGCACAGATACGCAGTATTTT. It translates to CANNLGQSTDTQYF. The chain uses TRBV11-1 and TRBJ2-3; no clear D gene. This CDR3 has 14 amino acids. The germline V and J ends were trimmed by 10 bases and 0 bases, with 14 bases remaining between them. Per the germline V gene, CDR1 is SGHAT and CDR2 is FQDESV (reference sequence).

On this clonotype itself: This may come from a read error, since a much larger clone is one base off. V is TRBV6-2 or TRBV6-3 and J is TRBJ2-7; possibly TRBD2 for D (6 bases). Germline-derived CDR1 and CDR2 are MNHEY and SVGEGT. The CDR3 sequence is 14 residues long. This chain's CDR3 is CVSSRGTASYEQYF. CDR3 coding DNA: TGTGTCAGCAGCCGCGGGACTGCCTCCTACGAGCAGTACTTC.

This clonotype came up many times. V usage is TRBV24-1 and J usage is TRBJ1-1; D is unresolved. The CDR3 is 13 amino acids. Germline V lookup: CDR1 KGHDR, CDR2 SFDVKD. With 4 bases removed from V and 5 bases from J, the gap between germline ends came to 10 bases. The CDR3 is CATSERIGTEAFF. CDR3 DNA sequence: TGTGCCACCAGTGAGAGGATTGGGACTGAAGCTTTCTTT.

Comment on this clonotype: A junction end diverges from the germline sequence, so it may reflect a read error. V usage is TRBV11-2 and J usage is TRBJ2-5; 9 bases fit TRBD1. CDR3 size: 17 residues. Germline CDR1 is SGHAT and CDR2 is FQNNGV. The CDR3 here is CASNLTHGQGYGGEQYF. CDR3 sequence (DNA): TGTGCCAGCAACTTAACCCACGGACAGGGGTACGGGGGTGAGCAGTACTTC.

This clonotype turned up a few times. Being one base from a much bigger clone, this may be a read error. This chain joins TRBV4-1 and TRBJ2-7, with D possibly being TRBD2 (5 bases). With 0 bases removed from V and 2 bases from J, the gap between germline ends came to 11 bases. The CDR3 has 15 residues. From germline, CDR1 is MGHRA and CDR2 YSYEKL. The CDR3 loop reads CASSQEMGSPYEQYF. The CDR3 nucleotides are TGCGCCAGCAGCCAAGAGATGGGGAGTCCCTACGAGCAGTACTTC.

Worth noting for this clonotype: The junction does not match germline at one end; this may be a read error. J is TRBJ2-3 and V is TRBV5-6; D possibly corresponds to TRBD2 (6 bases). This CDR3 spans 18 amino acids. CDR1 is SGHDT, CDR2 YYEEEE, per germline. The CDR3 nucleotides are TGTGCCAGCAGCTGGGTAGGGTTTTCAGGAGGGCCAACAGATACGCAGAATTTT. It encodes CASSWVGFSGGPTDTQNF.

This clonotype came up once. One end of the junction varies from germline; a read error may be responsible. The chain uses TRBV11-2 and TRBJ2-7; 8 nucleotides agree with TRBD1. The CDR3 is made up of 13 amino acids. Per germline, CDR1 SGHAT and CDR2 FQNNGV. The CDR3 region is CDSSLGQGYDQYF. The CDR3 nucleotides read TGTGACAGCAGCTTAGGACAGGGCTACGATCAGTACTTC.

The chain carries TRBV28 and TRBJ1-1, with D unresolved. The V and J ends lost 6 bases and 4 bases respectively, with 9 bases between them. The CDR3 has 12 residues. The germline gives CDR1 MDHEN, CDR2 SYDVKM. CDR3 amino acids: CASRGLSTEAFF. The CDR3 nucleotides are TGTGCCAGCAGGGGATTGAGCACTGAAGCTTTCTTT. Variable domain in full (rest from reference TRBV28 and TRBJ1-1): DVKVTQSSRYLVKRTGEKVFLECVQDMDHENMFWYRQDPGLGLRLIYFSYDVKMKEKGDIPEGYSVSREKKERFSLILESASTNQTSMYLCASRGLSTEAFFGQGTRLTVV.

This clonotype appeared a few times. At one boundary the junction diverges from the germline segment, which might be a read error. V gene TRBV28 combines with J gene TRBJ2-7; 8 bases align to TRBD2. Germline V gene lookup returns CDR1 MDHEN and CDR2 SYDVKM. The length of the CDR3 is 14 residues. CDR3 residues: CTSSQSGSPYKQYF. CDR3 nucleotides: TGTACCAGCAGCCAAAGCGGGAGTCCCTACAAGCAGTACTTC.

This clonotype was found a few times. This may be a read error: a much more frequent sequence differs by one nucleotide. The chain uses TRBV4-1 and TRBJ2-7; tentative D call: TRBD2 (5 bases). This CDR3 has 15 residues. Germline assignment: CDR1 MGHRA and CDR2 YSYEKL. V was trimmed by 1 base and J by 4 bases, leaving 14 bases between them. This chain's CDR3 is CASSQGTETIYEQYF. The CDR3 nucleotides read TGCGCCAGCAGCCAAGGAACCGAGACTATTTACGAGCAGTACTTC.

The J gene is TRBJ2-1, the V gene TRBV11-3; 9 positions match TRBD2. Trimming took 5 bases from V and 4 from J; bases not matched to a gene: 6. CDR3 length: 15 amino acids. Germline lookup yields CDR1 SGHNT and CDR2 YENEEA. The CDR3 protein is CASSQTSGVYNEQFF. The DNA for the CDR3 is TGTGCCAGCAGCCAGACTAGCGGAGTTTACAATGAGCAGTTCTTC.

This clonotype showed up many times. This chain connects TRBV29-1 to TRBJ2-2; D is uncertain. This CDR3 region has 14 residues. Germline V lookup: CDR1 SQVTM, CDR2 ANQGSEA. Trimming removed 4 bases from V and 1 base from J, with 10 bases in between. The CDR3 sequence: CSVVASLNTGELFF. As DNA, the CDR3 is TGCAGCGTTGTTGCCAGCCTGAACACCGGGGAGCTGTTTTTT.